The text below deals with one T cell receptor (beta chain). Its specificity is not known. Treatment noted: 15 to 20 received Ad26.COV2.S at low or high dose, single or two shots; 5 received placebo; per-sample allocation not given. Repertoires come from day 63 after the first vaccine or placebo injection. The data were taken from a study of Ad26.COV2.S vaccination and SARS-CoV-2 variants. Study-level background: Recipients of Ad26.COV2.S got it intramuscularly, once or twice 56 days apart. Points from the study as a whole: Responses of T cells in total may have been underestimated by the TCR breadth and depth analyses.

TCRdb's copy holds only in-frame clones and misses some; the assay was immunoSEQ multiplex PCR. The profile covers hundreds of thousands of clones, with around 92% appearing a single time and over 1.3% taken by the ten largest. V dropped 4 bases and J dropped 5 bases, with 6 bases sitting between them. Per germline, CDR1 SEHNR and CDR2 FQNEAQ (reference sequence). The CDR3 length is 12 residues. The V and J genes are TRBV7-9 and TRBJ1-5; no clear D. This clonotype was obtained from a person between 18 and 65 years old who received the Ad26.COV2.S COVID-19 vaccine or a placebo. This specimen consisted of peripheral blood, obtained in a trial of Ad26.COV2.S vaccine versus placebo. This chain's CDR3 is CASSSGDQPQHF. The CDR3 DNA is TGTGCCAGCAGCTCAGGCGATCAGCCCCAGCATTTT.